Below are 8 T cell receptor beta chains sequenced from a single sample in a study of OX40 agonist ivuxolimab in advanced cancers. Here immunoSEQ multiplex PCR was the method, and the copy in TCRdb shows in-frame clones only, minus some. The sample lists under 65,000 clones, about 89% occurring once. Material: CD4+ or CD8+ T cells sorted from blood, obtained in a trial of the OX40 agonist ivuxolimab. The receptors derive from an adult with an advanced solid tumor such as melanoma, head and neck, liver or kidney cancer.

CDR3 sequence: CASSLALGGKEAFF. CDR3 bases: TGTGCCAGCAGCTTAGCCCTCGGGGGCAAGGAAGCTTTCTTT. The chain employs TRBV13 and TRBJ1-1; D is perhaps TRBD1 (6 bases). CDR3 length: 14 residues. Trimming removed 1 base at V and 8 bases at J, with 14 bases between. The germline V gene has CDR1 PRHDT and CDR2 FYEKMQ (reference sequence). Based on the CDR3 plus reference TRBV13 and TRBJ1-1, the full variable domain is AAGVIQSPRHLIKEKRETATLKCYPIPRHDTVYWYQQGPGQDPQFLISFYEKMQSDKGSIPDRFSAQQFSDYHSELNMSSLELGDSALYFCASSLALGGKEAFFGQGTRLTVV.

The V call is TRBV4-1, the J call TRBJ2-1; no clear D. The ends were cut back, 4 bases at V and 7 bases at J, with 11 bases in the middle. The CDR3 consists of 13 residues. Germline V gives CDR1 MGHRA, CDR2 YSYEKL. As DNA, the CDR3 is TGCGCCAGCAGCCCAAGGCACGGGAATGAGCAGTTCTTC. It translates to CASSPRHGNEQFF.

The chain couples TRBV30 to TRBJ1-4, with D unresolved. The germline gives CDR1 GTSNPN, CDR2 SVGIG (reference sequence). The CDR3 has 14 amino acids. Trimming removed 0 bases from V and 0 bases from J, with 5 bases in between. The DNA for the CDR3 is TGTGCCTGGAGTGTCAGTGCAACTAATGAAAAACTGTTTTTT. Its translation is CAWSVSATNEKLFF.

The chain uses TRBV7-3 and TRBJ1-1, with TRBD1 matching over 11 bases. CDR3 length: 15 amino acids. In germline, CDR1 is SGHTA, CDR2 FQGTGA. Trimming cost V 5 bases and J 2 bases; bases outside gene matches: 4. CDR3 nucleotides: TGTGCCAGCAGCCCGGGGACAGGGGGAAACACTGAAGCTTTCTTT. It codes for CASSPGTGGNTEAFF.

The chain is built from TRBV4-1 and TRBJ2-7; possible D gene TRBD1, 5 bases. The CDR3 has 14 residues. From germline, CDR1 is MGHRA and CDR2 YSYEKL. V lost 0 bases and J 2 bases, leaving 8 bases between the germline ends. The CDR3 nucleotides read TGCGCCAGCAGCCAAGATCCAGGGACCTACGAGCAGTACTTC. It codes for CASSQDPGTYEQYF.

The chain couples TRBV9 to TRBJ2-1; no clear D gene. Germline assignment: CDR1 SGDLS and CDR2 YYNGEE. CDR3 length: 16 amino acids. Trimming removed 3 bases from V and 6 bases from J, with 19 bases in between. For the CDR3, the DNA is TGTGCCAGCAGCGCGGCCCTGAGCATATTGGGCAATGAGCAGTTCTTC. Its translation: CASSAALSILGNEQFF.

The V and J genes are TRBV19 and TRBJ2-6; D not resolved. Trimming removed 2 bases from V and 4 bases from J, with 9 bases in between. The CDR3 covers 15 residues. The germline CDR1 and CDR2 sequences are LNHDA and SQIVND (reference sequence). The DNA of the CDR3 is TGTGCCAGTAGTATATGGGGTCCCGGGGCCAACGTCCTGACTTTC. This encodes CASSIWGPGANVLTF.

The chain recombines TRBV7-9 with TRBJ2-4; 7 nucleotides match TRBD2. The CDR3 covers 15 residues. Germline loops: CDR1 SEHNR, CDR2 FQNEAQ (reference sequence). The V segment lost 1 base and the J segment 6 bases; nucleotides outside the gene matches: 6. CDR3 sequence: CASSLVLAGVNIQYF. CDR3 in DNA: TGTGCCAGCAGCTTAGTGTTGGCGGGGGTAAACATTCAGTACTTC.